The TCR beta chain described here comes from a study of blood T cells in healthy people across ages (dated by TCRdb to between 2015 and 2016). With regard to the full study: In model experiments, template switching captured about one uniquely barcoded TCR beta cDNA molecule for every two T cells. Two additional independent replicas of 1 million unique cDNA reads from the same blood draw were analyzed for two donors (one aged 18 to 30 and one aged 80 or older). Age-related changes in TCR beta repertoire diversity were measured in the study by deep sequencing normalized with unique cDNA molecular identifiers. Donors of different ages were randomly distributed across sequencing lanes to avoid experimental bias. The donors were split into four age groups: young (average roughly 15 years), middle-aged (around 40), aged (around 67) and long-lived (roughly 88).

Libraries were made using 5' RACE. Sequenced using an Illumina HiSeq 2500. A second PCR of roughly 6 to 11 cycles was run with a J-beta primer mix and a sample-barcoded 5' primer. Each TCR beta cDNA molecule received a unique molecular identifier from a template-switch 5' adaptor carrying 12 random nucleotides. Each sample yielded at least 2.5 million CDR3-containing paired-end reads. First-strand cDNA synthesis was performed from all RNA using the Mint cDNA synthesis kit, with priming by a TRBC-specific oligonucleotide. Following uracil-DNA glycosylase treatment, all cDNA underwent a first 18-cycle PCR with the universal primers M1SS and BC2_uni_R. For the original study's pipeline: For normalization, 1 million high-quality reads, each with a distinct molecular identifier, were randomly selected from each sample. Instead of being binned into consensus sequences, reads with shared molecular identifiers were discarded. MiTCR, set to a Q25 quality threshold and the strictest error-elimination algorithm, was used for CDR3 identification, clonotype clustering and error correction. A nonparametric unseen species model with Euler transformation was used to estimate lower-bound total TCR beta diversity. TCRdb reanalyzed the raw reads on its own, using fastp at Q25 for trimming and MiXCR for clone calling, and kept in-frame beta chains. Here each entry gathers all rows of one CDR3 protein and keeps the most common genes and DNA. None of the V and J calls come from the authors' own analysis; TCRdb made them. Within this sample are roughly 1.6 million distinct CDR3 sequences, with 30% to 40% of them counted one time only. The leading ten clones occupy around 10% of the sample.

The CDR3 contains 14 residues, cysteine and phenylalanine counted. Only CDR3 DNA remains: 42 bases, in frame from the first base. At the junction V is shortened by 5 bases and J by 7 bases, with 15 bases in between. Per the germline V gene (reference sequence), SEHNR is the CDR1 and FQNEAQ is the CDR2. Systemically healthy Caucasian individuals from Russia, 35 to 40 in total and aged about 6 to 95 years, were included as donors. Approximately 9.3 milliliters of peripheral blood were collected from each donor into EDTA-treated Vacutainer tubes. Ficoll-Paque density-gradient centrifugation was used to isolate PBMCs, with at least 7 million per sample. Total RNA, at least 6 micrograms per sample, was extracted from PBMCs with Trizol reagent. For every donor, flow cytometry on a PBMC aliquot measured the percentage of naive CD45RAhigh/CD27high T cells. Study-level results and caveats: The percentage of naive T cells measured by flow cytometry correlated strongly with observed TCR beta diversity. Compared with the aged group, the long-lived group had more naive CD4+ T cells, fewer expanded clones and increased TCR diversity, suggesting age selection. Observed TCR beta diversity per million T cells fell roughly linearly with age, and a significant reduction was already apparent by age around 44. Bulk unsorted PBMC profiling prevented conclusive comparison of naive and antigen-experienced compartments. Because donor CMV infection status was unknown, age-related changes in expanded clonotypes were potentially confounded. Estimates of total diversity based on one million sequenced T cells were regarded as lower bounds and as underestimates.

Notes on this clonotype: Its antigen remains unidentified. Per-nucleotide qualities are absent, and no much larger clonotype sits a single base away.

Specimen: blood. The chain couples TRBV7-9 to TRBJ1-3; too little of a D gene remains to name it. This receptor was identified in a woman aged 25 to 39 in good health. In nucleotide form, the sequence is TGTGCCAGCAGCCTAACGGGGTTGACCAACACCATATATTTT. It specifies CASSLTGLTNTIYF.